Below, 17 T cell receptor beta chains from the same sample are listed, as sequenced in a study of TIL therapy for anti-PD-1-resistant metastatic lung cancer. The sample's time point: pre-treatment sample, taken before nivolumab and TIL therapy. Sequencing used immunoSEQ v3. Repertoires were generated with immunoSEQ multiplex PCR, while TCRdb's copy carries only in-frame clones and drops some. The repertoire has 16,000 or so clones, around 70% of them found once; the top ten carry 36%. The material was blood, obtained at baseline. The receptors derive from a person aged 25 to 80 with non-small cell lung cancer.

The J gene is TRBJ2-7, the V gene TRBV20-1; D gene unclear. There are 11 residues in the CDR3. V lost 7 bases to trimming and J lost 3 bases, with 10 bases between them. In germline, CDR1 is DFQATT, CDR2 SNEGSKA (reference sequence). This CDR3 is CSVSDRYEQYF. CDR3 bases: TGCAGTGTTTCCGATCGCTACGAGCAGTACTTC.

This chain joins TRBV21-1 and TRBJ1-1. TRBV21-1 is reported as a pseudogene. CDR3 length equals 15 residues. Here the CDR3 reads CASSKGKGGITEAFF. CDR3 bases: TGTGCCAGCAGCAAAGGTAAAGGGGGGATCACTGAAGCTTTCTTT.

The CDR3: CASGLSVGGPIYEQFF. The CDR3 region has the DNA TGTGCTAGTGGTTTGTCCGTTGGGGGCCCTATCTATGAGCAGTTCTTC. The chain links TRBV12-5 to TRBJ2-1; possibly TRBD1 for D (6 bases). V lost 2 bases to trimming and J lost 8 bases, with 19 bases between them. The CDR3 loop spans 16 amino acids. Germline V gene sequence: CDR1 LGHNT, CDR2 FRNRAP.

This clone came up a few times. This chain joins TRBV6-5 and TRBJ1-6, with D unresolved. Per germline, CDR1 MNHEY and CDR2 SVGAGI. CDR3 length: 14 residues. Trimming took 4 bases from V and 4 from J, leaving 8 bases between them. The CDR3 sequence is CASSWQKYNSPLHF. CDR3 nucleotide sequence: TGTGCCAGCAGTTGGCAAAAATATAATTCACCCCTCCACTTT.

The rearrangement joins TRBV27 to TRBJ2-2; unclear D gene. This CDR3 has 14 amino acids. Germline V CDR1 and CDR2: MNHEY, SMNVEV (reference sequence). Deletions cut 10 bases from V and 3 bases from J, with 15 bases between. The CDR3, as DNA: TGTGCCACCCTCCGGAACCCGGACACCGGGGAGCTGTTTTTT. Its translation is CATLRNPDTGELFF.

By frequency in the sample, this clone is medium-sized (0.01 to 0.1%). The genes are TRBV6-5 and TRBJ2-7; 8 bases align to TRBD2. With 7 bases clipped from V and 6 bases from J, the junction kept 11 bases outside the gene matches. Germline lookup yields CDR1 MNHEY and CDR2 SVGAGI. The CDR3 runs 14 residues. CDR3 nucleotides: TGTGCCAGCACGGCTAGCGGGCCCCACTCCGAGCAGTACTTC. As protein: CASTASGPHSEQYF.

This chain uses TRBV10-3 with TRBJ1-1; 9 bases align to TRBD1. V gave up 2 bases and J gave up 5 bases; unmatched junction bases: 6. Germline loops: CDR1 ENHRY, CDR2 SYGVKD. The CDR3 is 15 residues long. CDR3 in amino acids: CAISERDRVYTEAFF. In nucleotides, the CDR3 is TGTGCCATCAGTGAGAGGGACAGGGTATATACTGAAGCTTTCTTT.

This clone was observed a handful of times. The V and J genes are TRBV4-1 and TRBJ1-1, with a possible D match to TRBD1 (5 bases). The CDR3 runs to 18 residues. CDR1 and CDR2 (germline): MGHRA, YSYEKL. V was cut by 0 bases and J by 0 bases, with 17 bases left in between. The CDR3 region has the DNA TGCGCCAGCAGCCAAGATCGGGGGATAGGAGGAGTGAACACTGAAGCTTTCTTT. It translates to CASSQDRGIGGVNTEAFF.

With respect to this clone: One end of the junction does not line up with germline, which may come from a read error. This rearrangement joins TRBV19 to TRBJ1-1; D might be TRBD1 (5 bases). In germline, CDR1 is LNHDA, CDR2 SQIVND (reference sequence). This CDR3 spans 14 amino acids. The CDR3 DNA sequence: TGTGCCAGTCGTATTGGACCCGGGGGCACTGAAGCTTTCTTT. Its translation: CASRIGPGGTEAFF.

The chain couples TRBV5-4 to TRBJ2-3; 7 bases are a match to TRBD1. Germline V gene sequence: CDR1 SGHNT, CDR2 YYREEE (reference sequence). Trimming cost V 4 bases and J 2 bases; bases outside gene matches: 7. This CDR3 is built from 15 residues. Here the CDR3 reads CASSLGTAITDTQYF. The CDR3 DNA is TGTGCCAGCAGCCTAGGGACAGCCATCACAGATACGCAGTATTTT.

The rearrangement uses TRBV2 and TRBJ1-4; tentative D call: TRBD1 (6 bases). The CDR3 loop spans 16 amino acids. The germline V gene encodes CDR1 SNHLY and CDR2 FYNNEI. With 3 bases removed from V and 0 bases from J, the gap between germline ends came to 11 bases. CDR3 residues: CASSDQGFATNEKLFF. The DNA of the CDR3 is TGTGCCAGCAGTGACCAGGGGTTTGCAACTAATGAAAAACTGTTTTTT.

This clone came up once. The rearrangement uses TRBV5-1 and TRBJ2-5, with TRBD2 matching over 10 bases. With V trimmed by 2 bases and J by 4 bases, 8 bases remained unmatched. Germline V CDR1 and CDR2: SGHRS, YFSETQ. CDR3 length: 16 residues. CDR3 in DNA: TGCGCCAGCAGCTTTTCCGCTAGCGGGGGCGGAGAGACCCAGTACTTC. Translating gives CASSFSASGGGETQYF.

This clone turned up a few times. This sequence joins TRBV2 and TRBJ2-7; 10 bases align to TRBD2. The V and J ends lost 0 bases and 2 bases, in that order; junction bases with no gene match: 1. Germline values: CDR1 SNHLY, CDR2 FYNNEI. This CDR3 has 15 amino acids. The CDR3 loop reads CASSEASGGPYEQYF. The CDR3 nucleotides read TGTGCCAGCAGTGAAGCTAGCGGGGGGCCCTACGAGCAGTACTTC. The whole variable domain, remainder taken from reference TRBV2 and TRBJ2-7, is EPEVTQTPSHQVTQMGQEVILRCVPISNHLYFYWYRQILGQKVEFLVSFYNNEISEKSEIFDDQFSVERPDGSNFTLKIRSTKLEDSAMYFCASSEASGGPYEQYFGPGTRLTVT.

There are a few counts of this clone. The chain has TRBV7-7 and TRBJ2-5, with 9 nucleotides matching TRBD2. The CDR3 covers 17 residues. J gave up 4 bases and V 0 bases, and 9 bases lay outside the gene matches. CDR1 SSHAT and CDR2 FNYEAQ come from the germline V gene (reference sequence). The CDR3 region has the DNA TGTGCCAGCAGCTTAGCGCTCAGCGGGGGGACGAGAGAGACCCAGTACTTC. Translation gives CASSLALSGGTRETQYF.

This sequence joins TRBV2 and TRBJ2-1, with TRBD2 matching over 8 bases. The V gene end was trimmed by 7 bases and the J gene end by 0 bases; junction bases not matched to a gene: 5. Germline values: CDR1 SNHLY, CDR2 FYNNEI. The CDR3 extends over 15 amino acids. DNA of the CDR3: TGTGCCAGCATGAGAAGCGGGGGCTCCTACAATGAGCAGTTCTTC. It is translated as CASMRSGGSYNEQFF.

There are a few counts of this clone. This chain links TRBV4-2 with TRBJ1-5; no definite D call. Trimming shortened V by 6 bases and J by 3 bases, and 24 bases separated the two germline ends. Germline V gene sequence: CDR1 LGHNA, CDR2 YNFKEQ. CDR3 length: 18 amino acids. The CDR3 DNA follows: TGTGCCAGCAGTCCCGACCCCCGCGGCGGCAGGTCCAATCAGCCCCAGCATTTT. Its protein product is CASSPDPRGGRSNQPQHF.

V usage is TRBV7-9 and J usage is TRBJ1-6, with D uncertain. Germline CDR1 SEHNR, CDR2 FQNEAQ (reference sequence). Trimming pared 1 base from V and 3 bases from J, leaving 4 bases between. The CDR3 has 14 amino acids. The CDR3 reads CASSLGGYNSPLHF. The CDR3 coding sequence is TGTGCCAGCAGCTTAGGGGGCTATAATTCACCCCTCCACTTT.